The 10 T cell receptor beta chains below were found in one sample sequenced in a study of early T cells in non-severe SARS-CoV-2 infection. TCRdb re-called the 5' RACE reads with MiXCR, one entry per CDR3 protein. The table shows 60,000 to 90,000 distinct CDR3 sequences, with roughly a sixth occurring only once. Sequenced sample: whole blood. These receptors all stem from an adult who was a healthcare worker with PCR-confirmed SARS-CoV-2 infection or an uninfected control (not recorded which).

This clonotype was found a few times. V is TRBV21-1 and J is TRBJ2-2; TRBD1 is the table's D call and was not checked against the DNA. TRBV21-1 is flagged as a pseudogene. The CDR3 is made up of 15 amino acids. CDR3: CATNTRDNPTGELFF. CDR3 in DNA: TGTGCCACCAACACCCGGGACAACCCCACCGGGGAGCTGTTTTTT.

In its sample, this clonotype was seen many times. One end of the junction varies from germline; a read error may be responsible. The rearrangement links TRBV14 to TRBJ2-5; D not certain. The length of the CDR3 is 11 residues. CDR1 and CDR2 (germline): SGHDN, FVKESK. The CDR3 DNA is TGCGCCAGCAGCCAACAAGAGACCCAGTACTTC. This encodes CASSQQETQYF.

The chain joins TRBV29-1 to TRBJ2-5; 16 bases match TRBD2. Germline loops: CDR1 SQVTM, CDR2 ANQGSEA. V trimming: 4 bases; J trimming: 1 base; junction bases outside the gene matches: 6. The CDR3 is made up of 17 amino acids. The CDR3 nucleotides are TGCAGCGTTGGAGGGACTAGCGGGGGGGAAATCCAAGAGACCCAGTACTTC. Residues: CSVGGTSGGEIQETQYF.

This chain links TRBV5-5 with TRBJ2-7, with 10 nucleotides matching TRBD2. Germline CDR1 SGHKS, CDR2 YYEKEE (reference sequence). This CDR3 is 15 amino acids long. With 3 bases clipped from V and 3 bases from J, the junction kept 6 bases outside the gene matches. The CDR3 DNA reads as TGTGCCAGCAGCTCCGGGACTAGCGTTTACTACGAGCAGTACTTC. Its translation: CASSSGTSVYYEQYF.

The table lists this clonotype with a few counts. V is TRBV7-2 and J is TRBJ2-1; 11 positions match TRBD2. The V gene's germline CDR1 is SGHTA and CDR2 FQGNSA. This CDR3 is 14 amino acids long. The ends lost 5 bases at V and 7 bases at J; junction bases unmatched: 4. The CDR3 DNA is TGTGCCAGCAGCACGGGACTAGCGGCAAATGAGCAGTTCTTC. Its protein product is CASSTGLAANEQFF.

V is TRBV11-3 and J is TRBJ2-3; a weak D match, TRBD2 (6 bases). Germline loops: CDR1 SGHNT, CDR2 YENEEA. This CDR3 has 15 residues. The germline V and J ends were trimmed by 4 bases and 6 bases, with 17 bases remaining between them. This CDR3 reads CASSSRDSRSDTQYF. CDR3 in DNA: TGTGCCAGCAGCTCCCGGGACTCAAGAAGCGATACGCAGTATTTT.

The CDR3 nucleotides are TGTGCCATCAGTGAGTCTCTACAGGGGGCTAATCAGCCCCAGCATTTT. This encodes CAISESLQGANQPQHF. The chain joins TRBV10-3 to TRBJ1-5, with 9 bases aligning to TRBD1. The ends lost 0 bases at V and 4 bases at J; junction bases unmatched: 4. CDR1 ENHRY and CDR2 SYGVKD come from the germline V gene. The CDR3 sequence is 16 residues long.

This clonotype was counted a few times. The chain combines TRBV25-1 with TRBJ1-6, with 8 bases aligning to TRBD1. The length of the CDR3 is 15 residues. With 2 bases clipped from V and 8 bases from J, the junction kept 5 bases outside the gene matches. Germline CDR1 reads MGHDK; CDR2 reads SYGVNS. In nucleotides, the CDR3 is TGTGCCAGCAGTGAAGGAGGGACAGGATATTCACCCCTCCACTTT. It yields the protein CASSEGGTGYSPLHF.

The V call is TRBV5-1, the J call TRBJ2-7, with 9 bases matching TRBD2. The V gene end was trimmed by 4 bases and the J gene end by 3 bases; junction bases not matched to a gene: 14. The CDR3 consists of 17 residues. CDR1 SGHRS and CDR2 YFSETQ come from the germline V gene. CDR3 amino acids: CASSTNLLAGRVYEQYF. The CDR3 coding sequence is TGCGCCAGCAGCACCAACCTTCTAGCGGGGCGAGTCTACGAGCAGTACTTC.

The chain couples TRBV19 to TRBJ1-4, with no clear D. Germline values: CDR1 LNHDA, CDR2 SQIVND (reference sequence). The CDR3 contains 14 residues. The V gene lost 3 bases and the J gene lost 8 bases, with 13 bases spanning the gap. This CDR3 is CASSIVGLGEKLFF. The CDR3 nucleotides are TGTGCCAGTAGTATTGTAGGACTCGGCGAAAAACTGTTTTTT.